This T cell receptor beta chain was found in a study of blood T cell repertoires in COVID-19. For the study at large: PBMCs, B-cell-depleted T cells, or T cells provided the cDNA or gDNA that made up the material.

The study recruited exposed participants who had met a COVID-19 case within 2 weeks before entry. The CDR3 loop spans 15 amino acids. Germline CDR1 is LNHNV and CDR2 is YYDKDF (reference sequence). V shed 5 bases and J shed 3 bases, with 14 bases lying between them. The repertoire was sequenced with immunoSEQ multiplex PCR; TCRdb's copy has only in-frame clones and lacks some. Of about 430,000 clones listed, nearly 90% are singletons. This clone is a singleton in its sample. This chain links TRBV15 with TRBJ1-5; possibly TRBD1 for D (6 bases). The TCR sequence derives from a woman younger than 30 who had been exposed to COVID-19. Sequencing input: PBMCs or T cells enriched from blood (not recorded which). CDR3 protein: CATSRGTGNNQPQHF. CDR3 nucleotide sequence: TGTGCCACCAGCCGAGGAACAGGGAACAATCAGCCCCAGCATTTT.